The rows below give T cell receptor beta chains drawn from one sample of a study of CD8+CD57+ T cells in acquired aplastic anemia. Each CDR3 protein gets one entry after TCRdb re-called the reads with MiXCR. The sample lists more than 150,000 distinct CDR3 sequences; less than 60% were seen once. The source material was sorted CD4+, CD8+, or CD8+CD57+ T cells (not recorded which) from PBMCs. The receptor set was obtained from a human donor with aplastic anemia. Both conserved end residues are part of each CDR3. D genes are given only for firm matches. Size is omitted from some rows. Given values are once, few, many or a class for expanded clones.

CDR3 protein	CDR3 DNA	V gene	D gene	J gene	clone size
CASRFRQVEGYTF	TGTGCCAGCAGGTTCCGACAGGTGGAGGGCTACACCTTC	TRBV6-1	-	TRBJ1-2	many
CASSIRGQGSYEQYF	TGTGCCAGTAGTATAAGGGGACAGGGCTCCTACGAGCAGTACTTC	TRBV19	TRBD1	TRBJ2-7	once
CSATVKRGAAISTDTQYF	TGCAGTGCTACTGTAAAGCGGGGGGCCGCGATAAGCACAGATACGCAGTATTTT	TRBV20-1	TRBD2	TRBJ2-3	many
CASSRGTTFEKLFF	TGTGCCAGCAGCCGCGGGACTACGTTTGAAAAACTGTTTTTT	TRBV27	-	TRBJ1-4	-
CASSSIMVNSYEQYF	TGTGCCAGCAGCTCCATAATGGTAAATTCCTACGAGCAGTACTTC	TRBV7-3	-	TRBJ2-7	many
CASSGSGGRSYNEQFF	TGTGCCAGCAGTGGTTCAGGGGGAAGGTCCTACAATGAGCAGTTCTTC	TRBV25-1	TRBD1	TRBJ2-1	-
CASSLYDGGGYGYTF	TGTGCCAGCAGCTTATATGACGGGGGCGGCTATGGCTACACCTTC	TRBV7-9	-	TRBJ1-2	-
CATSSEARGETQYF	TGTGCCACCAGCAGTGAGGCCAGGGGAGAGACCCAGTACTTC	TRBV15	-	TRBJ2-5	-
CACRGSVTNTGELFF	TGTGCCTGCAGGGGGTCCGTGACGAACACCGGGGAGCTGTTTTTT	TRBV6-2/TRBV6-3	TRBD1	TRBJ2-2	-
CASSLVRANEQFF	TGTGCCAGCAGCTTGGTTCGAGCTAATGAGCAGTTCTTC	TRBV5-8	-	TRBJ2-1	many
CASSEGDLFLGELFF	TGTGCCAGCAGTGAAGGCGACCTCTTCTTGGGGGAGCTGTTTTTT	TRBV2	-	TRBJ2-2	many
CASSLDTPEAFF	TGTGCCAGCAGCTTAGACACACCTGAAGCTTTCTTT	TRBV7-9	-	TRBJ1-1	-
CSARDRRTSGGDEQFF	TGCAGTGCTAGAGACCGAAGGACTAGCGGGGGAGATGAGCAGTTCTTC	TRBV20-1	TRBD2	TRBJ2-1	many
CATSDSGGVLGTDTQYF	TGTGCCACCAGTGATTCCGGGGGGGTTTTAGGCACAGATACGCAGTATTTT	TRBV24-1	TRBD2	TRBJ2-3	-
CSVKGRATGNTIYF	TGCAGCGTCAAGGGCAGGGCGACTGGAAACACCATATATTTT	TRBV29-1	-	TRBJ1-3	-
CASSEQEVSGQPQHF	TGTGCCAGCAGTGAACAGGAGGTCAGCGGGCAGCCCCAGCATTTT	TRBV6-1	-	TRBJ1-5	-
CPTSSDGSSYEQYF	TGTCCCACCAGCTCGGACGGTAGCTCCTACGAGCAGTACTTC	TRBV15	-	TRBJ2-7	-
CASSQTGPDGYTF	TGCGCCAGCAGCCAAACAGGGCCCGATGGCTACACCTTC	TRBV5-1	-	TRBJ1-2	many
CAWSVRRPGSNTIYF	TGTGCCTGGAGTGTACGACGGCCCGGATCGAACACCATATATTTT	TRBV30	-	TRBJ1-3	-
CATSPGRDRGRKGSYEQYF	TGTGCCACCAGCCCAGGGAGGGACAGGGGGCGCAAAGGATCCTACGAGCAGTACTTC	TRBV15	TRBD1	TRBJ2-7	-
CASSQQGGEEQYF	TGTGCCAGTAGTCAACAGGGGGGGGAAGAGCAGTACTTC	TRBV19	-	TRBJ2-7	medium-sized
CASSSVAGEQFF	TGTGCCAGCAGTTCCGTAGCGGGTGAGCAGTTCTTC	TRBV27	TRBD2	TRBJ2-1	-
CASSLGGRASGDTQYF	TGTGCCAGCAGTCTGGGCGGGAGGGCCAGCGGAGATACGCAGTATTTT	TRBV25-1	TRBD2	TRBJ2-3	-
CASRPYRDKSTDTQYF	TGTGCCAGCAGGCCCTACCGGGACAAGAGCACAGATACGCAGTATTTT	TRBV10-3	-	TRBJ2-3	-
CASSQVLKTPLYF	TGTGCCAGCAGCCAAGTACTAAAGACACCGCTGTACTTC	TRBV3-1	-	TRBJ2-7	-
CSVEVGGLETQYF	TGCAGCGTTGAAGTAGGGGGCCTTGAGACCCAGTACTTC	TRBV29-1	TRBD1	TRBJ2-5	once
CASSISTRTDTQYF	TGTGCCAGTAGTATTTCGACTCGCACAGATACGCAGTATTTT	TRBV19	-	TRBJ2-3	many
CSALATWGALSQPQHF	TGCAGTGCCCTCGCTACGTGGGGCGCCTTGAGTCAGCCCCAGCATTTT	TRBV20-1	-	TRBJ1-5	-